This T cell receptor (beta chain) is drawn from a study of siplizumab effects on memory and regulatory T cells (dated by TCRdb to the late 2010s). In terms of the full investigation: The effect of the anti-CD2 antibody siplizumab on alloreactive T-cell subsets was examined in allogeneic mixed lymphocyte reactions constructed from human PBMCs. What the study reported, not specific to this receptor: Whether proliferating Tregs from siplizumab cultures actually had suppressive function was not functionally confirmed. Of the alloreactive CD4+ clones that could be mapped, the Treg-derived share averaged about 70% with siplizumab compared with 25% to 30% in control reactions. Unstimulated naive T cells appeared to be more diverse than memory T cells, and naive cells seemed to make a substantial contribution to the alloresponse. For roughly 80-95% of proliferating CD4+ or CD8+ clones, no naive or memory phenotype could be assigned. Sequences below about 10^-5 frequency were poorly captured, so only a minor fraction of alloreactive clones could be mapped to unstimulated subsets. Siplizumab significantly lowered the cumulative frequency of alloreactive sequences that could be traced to unstimulated CD4+ memory T cells.

V is cut by 1 base and J by 6 bases, and the space between the germline ends is 9 bases. Via the germline V gene (reference sequence), CDR1 is LNHDA and CDR2 SQIVND. The cysteine opens and the phenylalanine closes a CDR3 of 14 amino acids. Only the CDR3 part of the read is kept: 42 bases, read in frame from the first base. Sorted unstimulated T cells and proliferating T cells recovered from mixed lymphocyte reactions underwent TCRbeta CDR3 sequencing. Fresh whole blood from nine to eleven HLA-typed healthy donors was used to isolate PBMCs. To map where alloreactive clones came from, unstimulated CD4+ non-regulatory T cells were FACS-sorted. Library preparation employed the immunoSEQ multiplex PCR assay. The deep sequencing platform assayed approximately 100,000 TCR templates per sample. Genomic DNA extracted from sorted T cells was used for TCRbeta CDR3 sequencing. Per the original workflow: Clonal analysis of TCRbeta CDR3 data was done in the R programming language. Alloreactive CD4+ and CD8+ clones were identified by comparing unstimulated samples to CFSE-low samples taken after the reaction. Regulatory or non-regulatory origin of alloreactive CD4+ clones was assigned by matching sequences to the sorted unstimulated Treg and non-Treg repertoires. This immuneACCESS table, as held by TCRdb, lists in-frame sequences with V and J called but not all clones. Of the missing ones, under half trace to an unresolved V gene in checked studies; the others have no known cause. That table is the source of V, J and clone size, and D and trimming were worked out from the DNA. The sample profile shows about 120,000 clones; around 94% of them were found once. Roughly 1.7% of the sample goes to the ten largest clones.

Details on this clone: Its antigen has not been determined. No base qualities exist here, and no much larger clone lies one base off it.

The sequenced sample consisted of non-Treg CD4+ T cells sorted from blood. In light of the paper, this sample's cell subset or site label describes: FACS-sorted unstimulated CD4+ non-regulatory T cells. The sequence joins TRBV19 to TRBJ2-2; the best D guess is TRBD2, with 5 bases matching. This TCR was recovered from a human donor in good health. The DNA sequence follows: TGTGCCAGTAGTATAGTGGAGGCCGCCGGGGAGCTGTTTTTT. It is translated as CASSIVEAAGELFF.